A single sample is the source of the 2 T cell receptor beta chains below, sequenced in a study of identical twins. TCRdb independently ran MiXCR on the 5' RACE reads; one entry per CDR3 protein. The table includes about 200,000 distinct CDR3 sequences, around a tenth detected once. Input material: memory (CD45RO+) T cells sorted from blood. The receptors here all came from a woman in her late teens or twenties in good health.

Many counts were recorded for this clonotype. The CDR3 DNA sequence: TGCGCCAGCAGCACCGGGACTAGCGGGAGGTATTCAGATACGCAGTATTTT. Protein sequence: CASSTGTSGRYSDTQYF. This sequence joins TRBV5-1 and TRBJ2-3; 15 nucleotides align to TRBD2. The CDR3 covers 17 residues. CDR1 and CDR2 (germline): SGHRS, YFSETQ. V lost 4 bases and J lost 4; bases outside the gene matches: 7.

V usage is TRBV29-1 and J usage is TRBJ1-2; the D gene is possibly TRBD1 (5 bases). The germline V and J ends were trimmed by 5 bases and 4 bases, with 14 bases remaining between them. This CDR3 region has 13 residues. CDR1 and CDR2 from the germline V gene are SQVTM and ANQGSEA. The CDR3 here is CSVPEGTLYGYTF. In DNA, the CDR3 is TGCAGCGTTCCCGAGGGGACTCTCTATGGCTACACCTTC.